This TCR beta chain was observed in a study of long-term antiretroviral therapy in people with HIV. Study-wide points: Drawn between the mid-2000s and the late 2010s, the blood was possibly obtained under older ART regimens.

This clone was seen more than once but under ten times. Its antigen is still unknown. Trimming left V 5 bases short and J 2 bases short, with 7 bases between. The V gene's germline CDR1 is SGHTA and CDR2 FQGNSA. The CDR3 spans 12 residues. Sequencing used immunoSEQ v3.0 at survey level. Assay used: immunoSEQ multiplex PCR; TCRdb lists only in-frame clones, some missing. The table includes fewer than 25,000 clones, about four fifths detected once. The chain recombines TRBV7-2 with TRBJ2-7; either TRBD1 or TRBD2 may fit D (5 bases each). This TCR was sampled from a man in his forties or fifties with HIV. Source: unsorted PBMCs, taken at the start of antiretroviral therapy. The CDR3 region has the DNA TGTGCCAGCAGCCAGGGACCCTACGAGCAGTACTTC. This gives the protein CASSQGPYEQYF.